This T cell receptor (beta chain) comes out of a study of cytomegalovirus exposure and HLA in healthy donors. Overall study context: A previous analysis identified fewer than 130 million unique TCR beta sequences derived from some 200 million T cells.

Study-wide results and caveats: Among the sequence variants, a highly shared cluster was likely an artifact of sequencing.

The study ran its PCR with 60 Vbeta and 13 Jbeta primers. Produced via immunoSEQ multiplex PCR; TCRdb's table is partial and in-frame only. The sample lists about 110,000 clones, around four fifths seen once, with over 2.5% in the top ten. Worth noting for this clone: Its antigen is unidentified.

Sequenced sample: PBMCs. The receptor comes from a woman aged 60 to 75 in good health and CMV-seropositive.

The DNA of the CDR3 is TGCGCCAGCAGCTTGGAAGGCACTCTCTCGGGTGAAAAACTGTTTTTT. Protein: CASSLEGTLSGEKLFF. The chain couples TRBV5-1 to TRBJ1-4, with D hard to call. Germline lookup yields CDR1 SGHRS and CDR2 YFSETQ. CDR3 length: 16 amino acids. V gave up 0 bases and J gave up 7 bases, with 16 bases separating them.